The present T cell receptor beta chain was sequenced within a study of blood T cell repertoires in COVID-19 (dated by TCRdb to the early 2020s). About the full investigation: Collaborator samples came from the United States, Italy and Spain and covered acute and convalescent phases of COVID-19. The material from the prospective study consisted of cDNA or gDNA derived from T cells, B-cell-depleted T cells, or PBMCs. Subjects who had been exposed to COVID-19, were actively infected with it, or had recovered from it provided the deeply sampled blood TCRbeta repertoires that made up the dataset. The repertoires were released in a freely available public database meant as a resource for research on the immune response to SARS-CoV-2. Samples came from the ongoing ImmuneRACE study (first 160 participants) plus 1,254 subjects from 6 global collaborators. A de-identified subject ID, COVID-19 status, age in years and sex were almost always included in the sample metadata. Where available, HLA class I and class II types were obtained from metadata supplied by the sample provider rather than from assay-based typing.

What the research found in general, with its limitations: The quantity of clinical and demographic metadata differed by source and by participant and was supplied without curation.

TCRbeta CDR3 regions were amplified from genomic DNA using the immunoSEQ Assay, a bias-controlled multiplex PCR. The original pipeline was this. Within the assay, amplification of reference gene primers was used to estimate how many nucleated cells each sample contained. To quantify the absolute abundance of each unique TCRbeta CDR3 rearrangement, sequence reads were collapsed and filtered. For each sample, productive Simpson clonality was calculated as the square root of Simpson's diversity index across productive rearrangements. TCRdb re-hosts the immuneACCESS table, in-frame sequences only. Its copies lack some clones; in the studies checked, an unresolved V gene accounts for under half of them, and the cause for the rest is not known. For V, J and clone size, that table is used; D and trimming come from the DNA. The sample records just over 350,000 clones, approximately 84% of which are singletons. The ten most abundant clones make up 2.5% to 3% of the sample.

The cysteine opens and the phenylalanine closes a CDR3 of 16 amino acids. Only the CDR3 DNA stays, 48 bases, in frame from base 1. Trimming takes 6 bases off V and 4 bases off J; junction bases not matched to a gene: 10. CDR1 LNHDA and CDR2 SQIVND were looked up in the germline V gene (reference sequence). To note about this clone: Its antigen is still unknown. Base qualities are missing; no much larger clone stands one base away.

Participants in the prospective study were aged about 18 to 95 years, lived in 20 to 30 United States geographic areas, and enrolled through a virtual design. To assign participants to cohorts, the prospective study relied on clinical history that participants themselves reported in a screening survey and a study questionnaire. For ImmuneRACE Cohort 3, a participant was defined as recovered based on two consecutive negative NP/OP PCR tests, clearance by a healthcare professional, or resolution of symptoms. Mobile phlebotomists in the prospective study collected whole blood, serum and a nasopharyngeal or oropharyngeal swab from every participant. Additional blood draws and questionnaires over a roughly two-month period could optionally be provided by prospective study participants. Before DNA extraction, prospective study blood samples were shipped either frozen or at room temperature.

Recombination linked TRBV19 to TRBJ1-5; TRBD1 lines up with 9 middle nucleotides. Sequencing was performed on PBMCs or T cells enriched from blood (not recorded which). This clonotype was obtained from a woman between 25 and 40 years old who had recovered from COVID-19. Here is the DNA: TGTGCCAGTAGCCTGGGGACAGGGCTCGTGAATCAGCCCCAGCATTTT. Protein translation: CASSLGTGLVNQPQHF.